Below are 30 T cell receptor beta chains sequenced from a single sample in a study of early T cells in non-severe SARS-CoV-2 infection. In TCRdb, the 5' RACE reads were re-called with MiXCR into one record per CDR3 protein. This sample has tens of thousands of distinct CDR3 sequences, with roughly 7.1% found just once. The specimen sequenced was whole blood. The receptors come from an adult who was a healthcare worker with PCR-confirmed SARS-CoV-2 infection or an uninfected control (not recorded which).

This clonotype was detected only a few times. The genes are TRBV7-9 and TRBJ1-5, with D unclear. The germline V and J ends were trimmed by 6 bases and 7 bases, with 13 bases remaining between them. CDR1 and CDR2 (germline): SEHNR, FQNEAQ (reference sequence). The CDR3 covers 13 residues. CDR3 nucleotide sequence: TGTGCCAGCAGTCTCGCAGCGGGACAGCCCCAGCATTTT. Encoded protein: CASSLAAGQPQHF.

This clonotype was observed a few times. The gene calls are TRBV5-7 and TRBJ2-2; TRBD1 agrees at 8 bases. TRBV5-7 is an ORF, with its function uncertain. With V trimmed by 4 bases and J by 7 bases, 12 bases remained unmatched. This CDR3 comprises 16 residues. CDR3 in DNA: TGTGCCAGCAGCCTCCCTATGGACAGGGTTATCGGGGAGCTGTTTTTT. It specifies CASSLPMDRVIGELFF.

The chain combines TRBV7-6 with TRBJ2-3, with D maybe TRBD1 (5 bases). This CDR3 spans 13 amino acids. CDR1 is SGHVS, CDR2 FNYEAQ, per germline. The V end was cut by 5 bases, the J end by 4 bases, with 10 bases between. The CDR3 here is CASSGKGADTQYF. In DNA form, the CDR3 reads TGTGCCAGCAGCGGAAAAGGGGCAGATACGCAGTATTTT.

This clonotype occurred many times. The V and J genes are TRBV5-1 and TRBJ1-6, with TRBD1 matching 7 bases. Looked up from germline, CDR1 is SGHRS and CDR2 is YFSETQ. The CDR3 has 14 amino acids. J lost 6 bases, V lost 3 bases, and 3 bases had no gene match. The CDR3 nucleotides are TGCGCCAGCAGCTCCGGGACAGCTAATTCACCCCTCCACTTT. Translating gives CASSSGTANSPLHF.

The chain employs TRBV11-2 and TRBJ2-1, with TRBD2 matching 9 bases. Germline V gene lookup returns CDR1 SGHAT and CDR2 FQNNGV. The CDR3 is 17 residues long. Trimming cost V 1 base and J 4 bases; bases outside gene matches: 8. CDR3 DNA: TGTGCCAGCAGCTTAGGTGGGAAGCGGGGGGCTTACAATGAGCAGTTCTTC. Amino acid sequence: CASSLGGKRGAYNEQFF.

This clonotype was detected a few times. V is TRBV7-9 and J is TRBJ1-1; no firm D call. The V gene lost 1 base and the J gene lost 4 bases, with 4 bases spanning the gap. The V gene's germline CDR1 is SEHNR and CDR2 FQNEAQ (reference sequence). The CDR3 extends over 12 amino acids. Here the CDR3 reads CASSLGVTEAFF. CDR3 DNA: TGTGCCAGCAGCTTAGGGGTCACTGAAGCTTTCTTT.

This chain joins TRBV30 and TRBJ1-6; 8 positions agree with TRBD1. The CDR3 has 13 amino acids. The V segment lost 5 bases and the J segment 6 bases; nucleotides outside the gene matches: 3. Looked up from germline, CDR1 is GTSNPN and CDR2 is SVGIG (reference sequence). CDR3 sequence reads: CAWATGANSPLHF. In DNA form, the CDR3 reads TGTGCCTGGGCGACAGGGGCTAATTCACCCCTCCACTTT.

In its sample, this clonotype was seen a few times. The chain couples TRBV30 to TRBJ2-7, with D perhaps matching TRBD2 (6 bases). This CDR3 is built from 11 residues. The V and J ends lost 4 bases and 3 bases respectively, with 7 bases between them. Looked up from germline, CDR1 is GTSNPN and CDR2 is SVGIG (reference sequence). Here the CDR3 DNA reads TGTGCCTGGATGGGAGGCTACGAGCAGTACTTC. It encodes CAWMGGYEQYF. The whole variable domain, filled in from reference TRBV30 and TRBJ2-7, reads SQTIHQWPATLVQPVGSPLSLECTVEGTSNPNLYWYRQAAGRGLQLLFYSVGIGQISSEVPQNLSASRPQDRQFILSSKKLLLSDSGFYLCAWMGGYEQYFGPGTRLTVT.

This clonotype came up many times. This chain joins TRBV6-1 and TRBJ1-1, with D maybe TRBD1 (5 bases). This CDR3 is built from 15 residues. Deletions cut 4 bases from V and 3 bases from J, with 15 bases between. Germline CDR1 MNHNS, CDR2 SASEGT. CDR3 nucleotides: TGTGCCAGCAGTGGGCCCTGGGGGTTGGACACTGAAGCTTTCTTT. Protein: CASSGPWGLDTEAFF.

This chain links TRBV14 with TRBJ1-6, with TRBD1 identical over 7 bases. V shed 5 bases, J shed 7 bases, and the junction held 5 bases outside the gene matches. In germline, CDR1 is SGHDN, CDR2 FVKESK. This CDR3 region has 14 residues. In nucleotides, the CDR3 is TGTGCCAGCAGCTCAGGGGGTTGGAATTCACCCCTCCACTTT. It is translated as CASSSGGWNSPLHF.

This clonotype has just a few counts. This chain connects TRBV12-5 to TRBJ1-2; D is unresolved. V lost 0 bases and J 8 bases, leaving 7 bases between the germline ends. This CDR3 comprises 12 residues. Germline V gives CDR1 LGHNT, CDR2 FRNRAP. CDR3 amino acids: CASGLVLFGYTF. The CDR3 region has the DNA TGTGCTAGTGGTTTGGTACTTTTCGGCTACACCTTC.

This clonotype was picked up a small number of times. V usage is TRBV2 and J usage is TRBJ1-1; D ambiguous. The germline CDR1 and CDR2 sequences are SNHLY and FYNNEI. The V end was cut by 4 bases, the J end by 0 bases, with 6 bases between. This CDR3 comprises 13 residues. In DNA, the CDR3 is TGTGCCAGCAGTGCGCACCTGAACACTGAAGCTTTCTTT. Its protein product is CASSAHLNTEAFF.

The chain joins TRBV6-5 to TRBJ1-4; D unclear. The length of the CDR3 is 15 residues. V was pared by 2 bases and J by 11 bases, with 18 bases between. The germline V gene encodes CDR1 MNHEY and CDR2 SVGAGI. Here the CDR3 DNA reads TGTGCCAGCAGTTACGGAGGTCGTGTAGGAGAGAAACTGTTTTTT. This codes for CASSYGGRVGEKLFF.

V and J are TRBV5-1 and TRBJ2-3, with D unclear. Germline assignment: CDR1 SGHRS and CDR2 YFSETQ. Trimming removed 7 bases from V and 4 bases from J, with 10 bases in between. CDR3 size: 12 residues. The CDR3 here is CASQDSADTQYF. CDR3 nucleotides: TGCGCCAGCCAAGACTCGGCAGATACGCAGTATTTT.

Ten or more counts support this clonotype. The chain employs TRBV10-2 and TRBJ1-2, with TRBD1 identical over 9 bases. Looked up from germline, CDR1 is WSHSY and CDR2 is SAAADI. The V and J ends lost 8 bases and 7 bases, in that order; junction bases with no gene match: 5. The CDR3 loop spans 12 amino acids. The CDR3 protein is CASGDREGGYTF. The CDR3 DNA reads TGCGCCAGCGGGGACAGGGAGGGTGGCTACACCTTC.

This clonotype ranks as medium-sized. V gene TRBV7-8 combines with J gene TRBJ1-5; 10 positions agree with TRBD1. The CDR3 consists of 15 residues. The V gene end was trimmed by 6 bases and the J gene end by 1 base; junction bases not matched to a gene: 3. Germline CDR1 is SGHVS and CDR2 is FQNEAQ. Here the CDR3 DNA reads TGTGCCAGCAGACCGGACAGGGGGAGCAATCAGCCCCAGCATTTT. Its protein product is CASRPDRGSNQPQHF.

This clonotype has ten or more counts. V usage is TRBV19 and J usage is TRBJ1-2; TRBD1 matches at 8 bases. Germline values: CDR1 LNHDA, CDR2 SQIVND (reference sequence). J was trimmed by 4 bases and V by 9 bases; bases with no gene match: 7. This CDR3 spans 13 amino acids. The chain's CDR3 is CASVDRDGYGYTF. The CDR3 DNA is TGTGCCAGCGTGGACAGGGACGGCTATGGCTACACCTTC.

The sample holds many counts of this clonotype. The V and J genes are TRBV19 and TRBJ2-7; TRBD1 agrees at 7 bases. The CDR3 covers 13 residues. V shed 8 bases and J 2 bases; nucleotides not matched to a gene: 6. Germline V gene data show CDR1 as LNHDA and CDR2 as SQIVND (reference sequence). The CDR3 sequence is CASPDRATYEQYF. DNA for the CDR3: TGTGCCAGTCCTGACAGGGCCACCTACGAGCAGTACTTC.

The chain links TRBV7-9 to TRBJ2-3; D is unclear. The V gene lost 3 bases and the J gene lost 0 bases, with 7 bases spanning the gap. The CDR3 sequence is 14 residues long. Germline CDR1 reads SEHNR; CDR2 reads FQNEAQ (reference sequence). DNA for the CDR3: TGTGCCAGCAGCTTTGCCGGGAGCACAGATACGCAGTATTTT. It specifies CASSFAGSTDTQYF.

This clonotype showed up many times. The rearrangement links TRBV3-1 to TRBJ1-2; no firm D call. The germline gives CDR1 LGHDT, CDR2 YNNKEL (reference sequence). This CDR3 has 14 residues. The V gene lost 4 bases and the J gene lost 5 bases, with 14 bases spanning the gap. CDR3 DNA sequence: TGTGCCAGCAGCCCCCGGGAGGGCGGATATGGCTACACCTTC. Translation gives CASSPREGGYGYTF.

This clonotype occurred many times. The chain joins TRBV12-3 or TRBV12-4 to TRBJ1-1; D uncertain. V was trimmed by 6 bases and J by 0 bases, leaving 14 bases between them. The CDR3 is made up of 15 amino acids. The CDR3 region is CASSLEMRVNTEAFF. CDR3 sequence (DNA): TGTGCCAGCAGCCTTGAGATGAGGGTGAACACTGAAGCTTTCTTT.

This clonotype was seen repeatedly, ten times or more. The chain combines TRBV5-4 with TRBJ2-3; D remains unclear. The V gene lost 3 bases and the J gene lost 0 bases, with 8 bases spanning the gap. This CDR3 is 14 amino acids long. Germline V gene sequence: CDR1 SGHNT, CDR2 YYREEE (reference sequence). CDR3: CASSSDTSTDTQYF. The CDR3, as DNA: TGTGCCAGCAGCTCCGACACTAGCACAGATACGCAGTATTTT.

This chain links TRBV14 with TRBJ1-4; 7 bases are a match to TRBD1. J was trimmed by 0 bases and V by 2 bases; bases with no gene match: 9. CDR3 size: 18 residues. CDR1 and CDR2 (germline): SGHDN, FVKESK. The CDR3 DNA reads as TGTGCCAGCAGCCAAAAGGGATTCCAGGGGGCAACTAATGAAAAACTGTTTTTT. It codes for CASSQKGFQGATNEKLFF.

This clonotype was observed a few times. The rearrangement links TRBV6-5 to TRBJ1-1; D is uncertain. The germline V and J ends were trimmed by 5 bases and 0 bases, with 7 bases remaining between them. CDR1 is MNHEY, CDR2 SVGAGI, per germline. This CDR3 is built from 13 residues. The CDR3 region is CASSLQLNTEAFF. Written as DNA, the CDR3 is TGTGCCAGCAGTCTACAGCTGAACACTGAAGCTTTCTTT.

Details on this clonotype: The junction differs from germline at one of its ends, possibly a read error. The V call is TRBV5-1, the J call TRBJ2-7, with 7 bases identical to TRBD2. CDR1 is SGHRS, CDR2 YFSETQ, per germline. The CDR3 totals 16 residues. CDR3 sequence reads: CASTLEGTGGSYEQYF. The CDR3, as DNA: TGCGCCAGCACCTTGGAGGGGACGGGAGGTTCCTACGAGCAGTACTTC.

The chain joins TRBV27 to TRBJ2-5; no clear D gene. The ends were cut back, 2 bases at V and 5 bases at J, with 3 bases in the middle. The CDR3 is 11 residues long. Germline V gene data show CDR1 as MNHEY and CDR2 as SMNVEV (reference sequence). DNA of the CDR3: TGTGCCAGCAGTTTACGGGAGACCCAGTACTTC. Amino acids: CASSLRETQYF.

V and J are TRBV6-4 and TRBJ1-1; the match to TRBD1 covers 9 bases. The CDR3 loop spans 13 amino acids. Germline-derived CDR1 and CDR2 are MRHNA and SNTAGT. V lost 4 bases, J lost 5 bases, and 2 bases stayed unmatched. The CDR3 loop reads CASSVDRGTEAFF. The CDR3 bases are TGTGCCAGCAGTGTTGACAGGGGGACTGAAGCTTTCTTT.

This chain connects TRBV5-4 to TRBJ2-3, with 13 bases lining up with TRBD2. Germline CDR1 and CDR2: SGHNT and YYREEE (reference sequence). The CDR3 sequence is 19 residues long. With 2 bases clipped from V and 2 bases from J, the junction kept 11 bases outside the gene matches. CDR3 sequence: CASSFGLAGATYDTDTQYF. The CDR3, as DNA: TGTGCCAGCAGCTTCGGACTAGCGGGGGCCACTTACGACACAGATACGCAGTATTTT.

The table lists this clonotype with a few counts. The V gene is TRBV10-1, the J gene TRBJ2-6; D is unclear. Germline values: CDR1 WNHNN, CDR2 SYGVQD (reference sequence). CDR3 size: 14 residues. V gave up 4 bases and J gave up 2 bases, with 6 bases separating them. The CDR3 protein is CASSGGTGANVLTF. CDR3 nucleotide sequence: TGCGCCAGCAGTGGTGGGACTGGGGCCAACGTCCTGACTTTC.

The chain joins TRBV21-1 to TRBJ1-1; the table's D call, TRBD1, has no DNA check behind it. TRBV21-1 counts as a pseudogene. The CDR3 has 17 residues. CDR3 protein: CASSTLGGQPRVTEAFF. In nucleotides, the CDR3 is TGTGCCAGCAGCACCCTTGGGGGACAGCCTAGGGTCACTGAAGCTTTCTTT.